This T cell receptor (beta chain) was identified during a study of T cell changes during pregnancy in multiple sclerosis. Profiled with immunoSEQ multiplex PCR; TCRdb holds only in-frame clones, not every one. Among approximately 59,000 clones listed, 90% to 95% were seen once. The CDR3 extends over 13 amino acids. V was trimmed by 4 bases and J by 5 bases, leaving 11 bases between them. Per the germline V gene, CDR1 is SGHAT and CDR2 is FQNNGV. The sequence was obtained from a female donor in good health, enrolled as a control in a pregnancy study. The genes are TRBV11-2 and TRBJ1-2; tentative D call: TRBD1 (5 bases). Sequencing used peripheral blood, obtained in the third trimester of pregnancy. The CDR3 spells CASSSRQGYGYTF. CDR3 DNA sequence: TGTGCCAGCAGCTCCCGCCAGGGATATGGCTACACCTTC.